This TCR beta chain is from a study of T cell repertoires in cytomegalovirus infection (dated by TCRdb to between 2017 and 2020). In the study overall: Peptide stimulations targeted recently identified HLA-C-restricted CMV epitopes, whose presentation resists viral immunomodulation, together with well-studied HLA-B-restricted epitopes. The HLA type of each donor mattered for the analysis, because public TCR beta signatures pointed to carriage of CMV infection along with the matching HLA type. Summary of the overall study and its limitations: In both this cohort and an independent approximately 370-donor cohort, the cumulative frequency of public TCR beta family members distinguished carriers of CMV infection plus the relevant HLA type. The ex vivo response was dominated by HLA-C-restricted CMV-specific TCR beta clonotypes, which also provided the single most frequent clonotype in two of eight donors.

Taken from cysteine to phenylalanine, the CDR3 has 15 residues. Only CDR3 DNA is held: 45 bases, read in frame from base 1. Reading the germline V gene (reference sequence) gives CDR1 LNHNV and CDR2 YYDKDF. Deletion took 4 bases off V and 7 bases off J, with a span of 16 bases between the germline ends. The intended sense of this specimen's treatment or condition label: in vitro stimulation with specific CMV peptide epitopes to enrich CMV-specific T cells. In regard to this clonotype: Its cognate antigen has yet to be identified. No qualities accompany the bases; no much larger clone lies one base away.

Sequencer: Illumina HiSeq 1500. TCRdb trimmed public reads at Q25 via fastp, called clones via MiXCR and kept in-frame beta chains. Every CDR3 protein is listed once, alongside the most common genes and DNA of its rows. In this sample the table shows under 350,000 distinct CDR3 sequences, 20% to 25% of which occur a single time. Roughly 19% of the sample comes from the top ten. The sequenced sample was cultured PBMCs, obtained from culture after CMV antigen stimulation. The chain joins TRBV15 to TRBJ2-2; the D gene is perhaps TRBD1, from 6 matching bases. The TCR comes from a human donor in good health (CMV status not recorded). Some clones in this sample may be carry-over from other donors' samples. The CDR3 region reads CATSIDRQVGGELFF. The DNA reads as follows: TGTGCCACCAGCATCGATAGACAGGTCGGCGGGGAGCTGTTTTTT.